This TCR beta chain is drawn from a study of T cell repertoires in cytomegalovirus infection. Looking at the study overall: Both CMV infection and a matching HLA type were indicated by public TCR beta signatures. Study outcomes and limitations: CMV-specific TCR beta clonotypes restricted by HLA-C dominated the ex vivo response.

TCRdb reprocessed the reads via MiXCR and lists one record per CDR3 protein. The data show roughly 500,000 distinct CDR3 sequences, about 33% seen once. This CDR3 spans 16 amino acids. V trimming: 0 bases; J trimming: 0 bases; junction bases outside the gene matches: 1. Germline CDR1 reads MNHNS; CDR2 reads SASEGT. Points on this clonotype: Its antigen remains unidentified.

This specimen consisted of cultured PBMCs, obtained from culture after CMV antigen stimulation. The V gene is TRBV6-1, the J gene TRBJ2-7; 11 bases map to TRBD2. This receptor was taken from a human donor in good health (CMV status not recorded). Some clones in this sample may be carry-over from other donors' samples. This CDR3 reads CASSEAGTSGSYEQYF. The CDR3 DNA reads TGTGCCAGCAGTGAAGCAGGGACTAGCGGCTCCTACGAGCAGTACTTC.